One sample yielded the 31 T cell receptor beta chains listed below, sequenced in a study of blood T cell repertoires in COVID-19. Clones were sequenced by immunoSEQ multiplex PCR, and TCRdb holds only the in-frame ones, with some missing. There are approximately 45,000 clones in the sample; approximately 87% occur only once, and 4.7% lies in the top ten. Material for sequencing was peripheral blood. The receptors were sampled from a human donor in a cohort sampled during active COVID-19.

This chain links TRBV5-1 with TRBJ2-1, with TRBD2 matching over 14 bases. This CDR3 spans 17 amino acids. Germline V lookup: CDR1 SGHRS, CDR2 YFSETQ. V lost 2 bases and J lost 8; bases outside the gene matches: 9. CDR3: CASSFKTSGRALDEQFF. The CDR3 DNA is TGCGCCAGCAGCTTCAAGACTAGCGGGAGGGCCTTGGATGAGCAGTTCTTC.

This clone has a single count. V gene TRBV6-2 or TRBV6-3 combines with J gene TRBJ1-1; D perhaps matches TRBD1 (6 bases). The germline CDR1 and CDR2 sequences are MNHEY and SVGEGT. Trimming pared 5 bases from V and 1 base from J, leaving 11 bases between. The CDR3 spans 14 residues. CDR3 sequence (DNA): TGTGCCAGCAGTAACAGGGCAGGGAACACTGAAGCTTTCTTT. Residues: CASSNRAGNTEAFF.

The rearrangement links TRBV4-2 to TRBJ2-2, with D maybe TRBD2 (6 bases). The CDR3 spans 16 residues. Germline values: CDR1 LGHNA, CDR2 YNFKEQ. V dropped 0 bases and J dropped 5 bases, with 13 bases sitting between them. The CDR3 here is CASSQDVGGITGELFF. CDR3 DNA sequence: TGTGCCAGCAGCCAAGATGTTGGCGGGATTACCGGGGAGCTGTTTTTT.

The chain couples TRBV3-1 (or the pseudogene TRBV3-2) to TRBJ1-1; D remains unclear. This CDR3 has 14 residues. CDR1 and CDR2 from the germline V gene are LGHDT and YNNKEL (reference sequence). The germline V and J ends were trimmed by 3 bases and 1 base, with 9 bases remaining between them. The CDR3 loop reads CASSHSGANTEAFF. The DNA for the CDR3 is TGTGCCAGCAGCCATTCGGGTGCGAACACTGAAGCTTTCTTT.

This clone was seen only once. V is TRBV18 and J is TRBJ1-5; no clear D gene. The germline gives CDR1 KGHSH, CDR2 LQKENI. Trimming removed 2 bases from V and 0 bases from J, with 14 bases in between. CDR3 length: 17 residues. The CDR3 DNA reads as TGTGCCAGCTCACCAAACAGCCCAACATATAGCAATCAGCCCCAGCATTTT. This codes for CASSPNSPTYSNQPQHF.

The CDR3 spells CASSNRGTSGSTDTQYF. CDR3 in DNA: TGTGCCAGCAGCAATCGGGGGACTAGCGGGAGCACAGATACGCAGTATTTT. The chain couples TRBV7-9 to TRBJ2-3; the match to TRBD2 covers 12 bases. The CDR3 has 17 residues. V was clipped by 5 bases and J by 0 bases; unmatched bases: 6. The germline V gene has CDR1 SEHNR and CDR2 FQNEAQ (reference sequence).

The chain employs TRBV7-9 and TRBJ1-4; D is undetermined. The CDR3 is made up of 12 amino acids. The germline gives CDR1 SEHNR, CDR2 FQNEAQ (reference sequence). V gave up 5 bases and J gave up 8 bases, with 9 bases separating them. The CDR3 DNA is TGTGCCAGCAGCCAGGAGGCGGAAAAACTGTTTTTT. Its protein product is CASSQEAEKLFF. The full variable domain, completed using reference TRBV7-9 and TRBJ1-4, is DTGVSQNPRHKITKRGQNVTFRCDPISEHNRLYWYRQTLGQGPEFLTYFQNEAQLEKSRLLSDRFSAERPKGSFSTLEIQRTEQGDSAMYLCASSQEAEKLFFGSGTQLSVL.

The rearrangement joins TRBV1 to TRBJ2-3; the D call in the table, TRBD2, was not verified against the DNA. TRBV1 is a recognized pseudogene. CDR3 length: 15 amino acids. The CDR3: CTSRETSGSGDTQYF. As DNA, the CDR3 is TGCACCAGCAGGGAGACTAGCGGGAGTGGGGATACGCAGTATTTT.

By share, this clone counts as medium-sized. The rearrangement uses TRBV4-2 and TRBJ2-1, with 9 bases that match TRBD2. The junction had 10 bases not matched to a gene; V was cut back by 3 bases and J by 10 bases. CDR1 and CDR2 from the germline V gene are LGHNA and YNFKEQ. The CDR3 sequence is 15 residues long. The CDR3 coding sequence is TGTGCCAGCAGCCAGTCTCTAGCGGGACCAGACGAGCAGTTCTTC. Protein: CASSQSLAGPDEQFF.

Only one count was recorded for this clone. The V gene is TRBV6-5, the J gene TRBJ1-4, with TRBD1 matching 7 bases. There are 15 residues in the CDR3. From germline, CDR1 is MNHEY and CDR2 SVGAGI. The V and J ends lost 6 bases and 0 bases, in that order; junction bases with no gene match: 4. CDR3 nucleotides: TGTGCCAGCAGCACCGACAGGGCAACTAATGAAAAACTGTTTTTT. Its protein is CASSTDRATNEKLFF.

This clone was recorded once. Mismatch with germline at one junction end may stem from a read error. The CDR3 DNA follows: TGTGCCAGCAGTACCTCGACAGGGGGCCTACTGGGGGCCGTCTTC. This codes for CASSTSTGGLLGAVF. The chain recombines TRBV6-5 with TRBJ2-1, with TRBD1 matching 10 bases. Germline V lookup: CDR1 MNHEY, CDR2 SVGAGI. The CDR3 totals 15 residues.

The chain is built from TRBV20-1 and TRBJ2-5, with D hard to call. Germline CDR1 is DFQATT and CDR2 is SNEGSKA (reference sequence). Trimming removed 5 bases at V and 2 bases at J, with 6 bases between. The CDR3 contains 11 residues. CDR3 amino acids: CSARGQETQYF. CDR3 DNA: TGCAGTGCTCGCGGACAAGAGACCCAGTACTTC.

The chain recombines TRBV27 with TRBJ2-1; perhaps TRBD1 as D (6 bases). This CDR3 contains 12 residues. V was shortened by 5 bases and J by 5 bases, with 7 bases between the two germline ends. In germline, CDR1 is MNHEY, CDR2 SMNVEV (reference sequence). The CDR3 loop is CASSRTDNEQFF. The CDR3 bases are TGTGCCAGCAGTCGGACAGACAATGAGCAGTTCTTC.

The chain carries TRBV5-5 and TRBJ1-4; maybe TRBD1 (6 bases). V was clipped by 3 bases and J by 7 bases, with 19 bases between them. From germline, CDR1 is SGHKS and CDR2 YYEKEE (reference sequence). This CDR3 contains 16 residues. CDR3 sequence (DNA): TGTGCCAGCAGCTCGTCAACAGGGAGAGTAGGTGAAAAACTGTTTTTT. Its protein is CASSSSTGRVGEKLFF.

This chain joins TRBV19 and TRBJ2-5, with 9 nucleotides matching TRBD2. The CDR3 runs to 17 residues. V was pared by 3 bases and J by 5 bases, with 13 bases of the junction left unmatched. Germline V CDR1 and CDR2: LNHDA, SQIVND (reference sequence). The CDR3 DNA reads TGTGCCAGTAGTATGGGTCCAGCGGGAGGCAAATGGGAGACCCAGTACTTC. It encodes CASSMGPAGGKWETQYF.

The CDR3 here is CASSSLRVHGRGGNTQYF. The DNA of the CDR3 is TGTGCCAGCAGCTCATTGAGGGTCCACGGGAGGGGCGGGAATACGCAGTATTTT. The chain has TRBV5-6 and TRBJ2-3; 8 bases are shared with TRBD2. V trimming: 3 bases; J trimming: 7 bases; junction bases outside the gene matches: 19. The CDR3 sequence is 18 residues long. Germline CDR1 SGHDT, CDR2 YYEEEE.

This chain uses TRBV27 with TRBJ1-1, with 7 bases that match TRBD1. The germline V gene encodes CDR1 MNHEY and CDR2 SMNVEV (reference sequence). After removal of 5 bases from V and 0 bases from J, the junction contained 6 bases not matched to a gene. This CDR3 is 15 amino acids long. The CDR3 coding sequence is TGTGCCAGCAGTGGGACCAGGGGGATGAACACTGAAGCTTTCTTT. Translation: CASSGTRGMNTEAFF.

The gene calls are TRBV28 and TRBJ2-7; 9 bases align to TRBD1. The CDR3 consists of 18 residues. Germline CDR1 MDHEN, CDR2 SYDVKM. The V and J ends lost 4 bases and 4 bases, in that order; junction bases with no gene match: 17. The CDR3 nucleotides are TGTGCCAGCAGTTGGCCACCGACAGGGGGTGTTGCCCCTTACGAGCAGTACTTC. Its protein is CASSWPPTGGVAPYEQYF. Combining the CDR3 with reference TRBV28 and TRBJ2-7 gives the whole variable domain DVKVTQSSRYLVKRTGEKVFLECVQDMDHENMFWYRQDPGLGLRLIYFSYDVKMKEKGDIPEGYSVSREKKERFSLILESASTNQTSMYLCASSWPPTGGVAPYEQYFGPGTRLTVT.

The chain employs TRBV15 and TRBJ2-5, with TRBD1 as a possible D gene (6 bases). This CDR3 has 13 amino acids. V shed 1 base and J shed 5 bases, with 8 bases lying between them. CDR1 and CDR2 from the germline V gene are LNHNV and YYDKDF (reference sequence). As DNA, the CDR3 is TGTGCCACCAGCAGAGGTCAGGGGGAGACCCAGTACTTC. Translated: CATSRGQGETQYF.

A few counts support this clone. The CDR3 loop is CASSVAGRPTNEQFF. The CDR3 DNA is TGTGCCAGCAGCGTAGCAGGGCGGCCAACCAATGAGCAGTTCTTC. The chain has TRBV9 and TRBJ2-1, with D perhaps matching TRBD1 (5 bases). Trimming took 0 bases from V and 6 from J, leaving 13 bases between them. Germline V gene lookup returns CDR1 SGDLS and CDR2 YYNGEE. The CDR3 extends over 15 amino acids.

This sequence joins TRBV5-4 and TRBJ2-7; D uncertain. This CDR3 is built from 15 residues. V shed 1 base and J shed 9 bases, with 20 bases lying between them. Germline-derived CDR1 and CDR2 are SGHNT and YYREEE (reference sequence). For the CDR3, the DNA is TGTGCCAGCAGCTTGACAGAACTTAATCCCAGGCGGCAGTACTTC. Translating gives CASSLTELNPRRQYF.

This clone turned up a few times. V and J are TRBV15 and TRBJ2-7; perhaps TRBD2 as D (6 bases). Germline V CDR1 and CDR2: LNHNV, YYDKDF (reference sequence). Trimming removed 0 bases from V and 6 bases from J, with 21 bases in between. This CDR3 spans 17 amino acids. The CDR3 protein is CATSRDPGKRAPLEQYF. The CDR3 DNA is TGTGCCACCAGCAGAGATCCGGGCAAGCGGGCCCCTCTCGAGCAGTACTTC.

This rearrangement joins TRBV5-1 to TRBJ1-1, with D maybe TRBD1 (6 bases). V lost 3 bases and J lost 4, with 16 bases in between. CDR1 SGHRS and CDR2 YFSETQ come from the germline V gene. The CDR3 totals 15 residues. The CDR3 is CASSSAPGGATEAFF. The CDR3 DNA sequence: TGCGCCAGCAGCTCGGCCCCGGGGGGGGCCACTGAAGCTTTCTTT.

The V call is TRBV11-3, the J call TRBJ2-1; 8 bases agree with TRBD1. There are 15 residues in the CDR3. With 4 bases clipped from V and 1 base from J, the junction kept 3 bases outside the gene matches. CDR1 SGHNT and CDR2 YENEEA come from the germline V gene. The chain's CDR3 is CASSSGQVSYNEQFF. CDR3 nucleotides: TGTGCCAGCAGCTCGGGACAGGTTTCCTACAATGAGCAGTTCTTC. The whole variable domain, remainder taken from reference TRBV11-3 and TRBJ2-1, is EAGVVQSPRYKIIEKKQPVAFWCNPISGHNTLYWYLQNLGQGPELLIRYENEEAVDDSQLPKDRFSAERLKGVDSTLKIQPAELGDSAVYLCASSSGQVSYNEQFFGPGTRLTVL.

The chain combines TRBV5-4 with TRBJ2-5; D possibly corresponds to TRBD2 (5 bases). V was trimmed by 0 bases and J by 1 base, leaving 13 bases between them. The CDR3 loop spans 16 amino acids. Germline loops: CDR1 SGHNT, CDR2 YYREEE (reference sequence). CDR3 sequence: CASSLATGRVQETQYF. The CDR3 region has the DNA TGTGCCAGCAGCTTGGCTACGGGAAGGGTCCAAGAGACCCAGTACTTC. The whole variable domain, filled in from reference TRBV5-4 and TRBJ2-5, reads ETGVTQSPTHLIKTRGQQVTLRCSSQSGHNTVSWYQQALGQGPQFIFQYYREEENGRGNFPPRFSGLQFPNYSSELNVNALELDDSALYLCASSLATGRVQETQYFGPGTRLLVL.

V and J are TRBV5-1 and TRBJ1-6, with 8 bases lining up with TRBD1. The CDR3 runs 14 residues. Germline-derived CDR1 and CDR2 are SGHRS and YFSETQ. Trimming at V came to 5 bases and at J to 3 bases, leaving 1 base not matched to a gene. CDR3 in amino acids: CASRGTGYNSPLHF. The CDR3 DNA sequence: TGCGCCAGCAGGGGGACAGGCTATAATTCACCCCTCCACTTT.

The CDR3 region is CASSLGTVTNEKLFF. In nucleotides, the CDR3 is TGTGCCAGCAGCTTGGGGACAGTTACAAATGAAAAACTGTTTTTT. The rearrangement links TRBV7-9 to TRBJ1-4, with 7 bases fitting TRBD1. Germline loops: CDR1 SEHNR, CDR2 FQNEAQ (reference sequence). J lost 5 bases, V lost 3 bases, and 6 bases had no gene match. The CDR3 is 15 amino acids. The full variable domain, its missing parts supplied by reference TRBV7-9 and TRBJ1-4, is DTGVSQNPRHKITKRGQNVTFRCDPISEHNRLYWYRQTLGQGPEFLTYFQNEAQLEKSRLLSDRFSAERPKGSFSTLEIQRTEQGDSAMYLCASSLGTVTNEKLFFGSGTQLSVL.

The chain uses TRBV7-2 and TRBJ2-2, with 12 bases matching TRBD2. This CDR3 has 16 residues. The germline V gene encodes CDR1 SGHTA and CDR2 FQGNSA. The ends lost 5 bases at V and 6 bases at J; junction bases unmatched: 7. CDR3 amino acids: CASSPSGRVMAGELFF. In nucleotides, the CDR3 is TGTGCCAGCAGCCCTAGCGGGAGGGTAATGGCCGGGGAGCTGTTTTTT.

This clone was found once. The CDR3 reads CASRQQGFSGNTIYF. The CDR3 region has the DNA TGTGCCAGCAGGCAACAGGGGTTCTCTGGAAACACCATATATTTT. The chain carries TRBV7-9 and TRBJ1-3, with 7 bases matching TRBD1. The CDR3 length is 15 residues. Germline CDR1 is SEHNR and CDR2 is FQNEAQ (reference sequence). The V segment lost 6 bases and the J segment 0 bases; nucleotides outside the gene matches: 5.

The sample holds one count of this clone. The rearrangement uses TRBV7-2 and TRBJ2-1; 12 bases agree with TRBD2. The CDR3 runs 15 residues. Unmatched junction bases numbered 6, after V lost 2 bases and J lost 10 bases. The germline gives CDR1 SGHTA, CDR2 FQGNSA. The CDR3 protein is CASSLLAGGPGEQFF. CDR3 coding DNA: TGTGCCAGCAGCTTACTAGCGGGAGGGCCAGGCGAGCAGTTCTTC.

V gene TRBV18 combines with J gene TRBJ2-1; D not resolved. With 6 bases removed from V and 2 bases from J, the gap between germline ends came to 8 bases. From germline, CDR1 is KGHSH and CDR2 LQKENI. This CDR3 spans 13 amino acids. The CDR3 is CASSTLTYNEQFF. The DNA of the CDR3 is TGTGCCAGCTCCACTTTGACCTACAATGAGCAGTTCTTC.